The clone carrying this T cell receptor beta chain was seen a single time. What it binds is unknown. The germline gives CDR1 MNHEY, CDR2 SMNVEV (reference sequence). Between the trimmed V and J ends, which lost 3 bases and 8 bases, there was a span of 13 bases. The CDR3 sequence is 13 residues long. The data belong to a study of cytomegalovirus exposure and HLA in healthy donors. Whole-study context: The roughly 110 validation repertoires were reported in a later analysis to have been generated on the same platform as the 666 first-cohort repertoires. Study results and limitations: Rare sequences made up most TCRs, while some public TCRs were found in many donors. A list of 150 or so TCR beta chains associated with cytomegalovirus was given. Reportedly, diagnosis of cytomegalovirus status by the classifier showed high specificity and sensitivity.

Assay: immunoSEQ multiplex PCR; the TCRdb copy retains only in-frame clones and omits some. The sample lists a few hundred thousand clones; approximately 90% were seen once. The receptor comes from a woman younger than 30 in good health and CMV-seronegative. Sequencing was performed on PBMCs. The V gene is TRBV27, the J gene TRBJ1-2, with D tentatively TRBD1 (5 bases). CDR3 loop: CASSFPGLQGYTF. Written as DNA, the CDR3 is TGTGCCAGCAGTTTCCCAGGGCTTCAAGGCTACACCTTC.